These 16 T cell receptor beta chains came from one sample sequenced in a study of regulatory dendritic cells for organ transplantation. CFSE-labeled sorted T cells met regulatory or mature dendritic cells for over 4 days. Their recognized antigens are unknown. The assay was immunoSEQ multiplex PCR, and TCRdb's table has in-frame clones only and misses some. The sample holds fewer than 20,000 clones; less than 80% are singletons and the top ten take 2.5% to 4%. The specimen sequenced was memory CD4+ T cells from blood cultured with regulatory dendritic cells. The subset: CD45RO+ memory T cells. The receptors come from a human donor in good health.

The chain combines TRBV6-5 with TRBJ1-1, with unresolved D. CDR1 is MNHEY and CDR2 is SVGAGI in the germline V gene. With 0 bases removed from V and 1 base from J, the gap between germline ends came to 12 bases. The CDR3 spans 16 residues. CDR3 DNA: TGTGCCAGCAGTTACTCGATATCAAGGGAGAACACTGAAGCTTTCTTT. Its protein is CASSYSISRENTEAFF.

The chain combines TRBV19 with TRBJ2-1; TRBD1 aligns across 8 bases. This CDR3 is 15 amino acids long. The germline V gene has CDR1 LNHDA and CDR2 SQIVND (reference sequence). Germline trimming cut 5 bases from V and 6 bases from J; bases unmatched to any gene: 9. The CDR3 spells CASSPWTGPANEQFF. The CDR3 nucleotides read TGTGCCAGTAGTCCCTGGACAGGGCCGGCCAATGAGCAGTTCTTC.

The chain uses TRBV30 and TRBJ1-2; perhaps TRBD1 as D (6 bases). This CDR3 spans 13 amino acids. CDR1 is GTSNPN, CDR2 SVGIG, per germline (reference sequence). V lost 3 bases, J lost 6 bases, and 14 bases lay in between. In nucleotides, the CDR3 is TGTGCCTGGAGCGCTTTAGCAGGGGATGGCTACACCTTC. This sequence encodes CAWSALAGDGYTF. The full variable domain, its missing parts supplied by reference TRBV30 and TRBJ1-2, is SQTIHQWPATLVQPVGSPLSLECTVEGTSNPNLYWYRQAAGRGLQLLFYSVGIGQISSEVPQNLSASRPQDRQFILSSKKLLLSDSGFYLCAWSALAGDGYTFGSGTRLTVV.

J is TRBJ2-5 and V is TRBV7-2; 13 bases align to TRBD2. With V trimmed by 5 bases and J by 5 bases, 8 bases remained unmatched. CDR1 and CDR2 from the germline V gene are SGHTA and FQGNSA. CDR3 length: 16 amino acids. Written as DNA, the CDR3 is TGTGCCAGCAGCCCACAACTAGCGGGGGGGCGGGAGACCCAGTACTTC. The encoded protein is CASSPQLAGGRETQYF.

This chain uses TRBV29-1 with TRBJ1-1; 8 bases map to TRBD1. Germline V gene sequence: CDR1 SQVTM, CDR2 ANQGSEA. Germline trimming cut 8 bases from V and 3 bases from J; bases unmatched to any gene: 8. The CDR3 is 13 amino acids. CDR3 sequence (DNA): TGCAGCTCCCGGGACAGGTCGTACACTGAAGCTTTCTTT. As protein: CSSRDRSYTEAFF.

V gene TRBV29-1 combines with J gene TRBJ2-5; D call uncertain. Trimming removed 3 bases from V and 5 bases from J, with 16 bases in between. Germline V gene lookup returns CDR1 SQVTM and CDR2 ANQGSEA. The CDR3 covers 14 residues. As DNA, the CDR3 is TGCAGCGTTGATTGGCTGGGCCTCCGGGAGACCCAGTACTTC. This gives the protein CSVDWLGLRETQYF.

The chain recombines TRBV19 with TRBJ2-5; TRBD2 aligns across 11 bases. Per the germline V gene, CDR1 is LNHDA and CDR2 is SQIVND (reference sequence). J gave up 9 bases and V 3 bases, and 6 bases lay outside the gene matches. There are 14 residues in the CDR3. The CDR3 bases are TGTGCCAGTAGTATCTCGGCTAGCGGGAGGTCCCAGTACTTC. Encoded protein: CASSISASGRSQYF. Looking up the rest from reference TRBV19 and TRBJ2-5 gives the full variable domain: DGGITQSPKYLFRKEGQNVTLSCEQNLNHDAMYWYRQDPGQGLRLIYYSQIVNDFQKGDIAEGYSVSREKKESFPLTVTSAQKNPTAFYLCASSISASGRSQYFGPGTRLLVL.

The CDR3 is CASRSTDGPLAKNIQYF. In DNA, the CDR3 is TGTGCCAGCAGGAGCACCGACGGGCCACTAGCCAAAAACATTCAGTACTTC. The V and J genes are TRBV28 and TRBJ2-4; D unresolved. V lost 6 bases, J lost 0 bases, and 18 bases lay in between. The germline gives CDR1 MDHEN, CDR2 SYDVKM. The CDR3 totals 17 residues. Complete variable domain (other parts from reference TRBV28 and TRBJ2-4): DVKVTQSSRYLVKRTGEKVFLECVQDMDHENMFWYRQDPGLGLRLIYFSYDVKMKEKGDIPEGYSVSREKKERFSLILESASTNQTSMYLCASRSTDGPLAKNIQYFGAGTRLSVL.

In its sample, this clone was seen a few times. The chain employs TRBV4-1 and TRBJ2-3; D remains ambiguous. The V gene lost 4 bases and the J gene lost 2 bases, with 7 bases spanning the gap. The CDR3 has 13 residues. Germline V gives CDR1 MGHRA, CDR2 YSYEKL. CDR3 protein: CASSLELTDTQYF. The CDR3 nucleotides are TGCGCCAGCAGCCTAGAGCTCACAGATACGCAGTATTTT.

The chain's CDR3 is CASSFSGSTDTQYF. The DNA of the CDR3 is TGTGCCAGCAGCTTTAGCGGGAGCACAGATACGCAGTATTTT. J is TRBJ2-3 and V is TRBV7-3; 7 nucleotides line up with TRBD2. The CDR3 is made up of 14 amino acids. The ends lost 3 bases at V and 0 bases at J; junction bases unmatched: 0. Germline assignment: CDR1 SGHTA and CDR2 FQGTGA.

V is TRBV5-5 and J is TRBJ2-7; D is ambiguous. The CDR3 totals 15 residues. Deletions cut 4 bases from V and 0 bases from J, with 14 bases between. Looked up from germline, CDR1 is SGHKS and CDR2 is YYEKEE (reference sequence). CDR3 in DNA: TGTGCCAGCAGCCCAAGGACGGCTTTCTCCTACGAGCAGTACTTC. It specifies CASSPRTAFSYEQYF.

The J gene is TRBJ2-7, the V gene TRBV2, with 10 bases identical to TRBD2. This CDR3 is 15 amino acids long. The V gene end was trimmed by 3 bases and the J gene end by 0 bases; junction bases not matched to a gene: 2. CDR1 is SNHLY, CDR2 FYNNEI, per germline. CDR3 sequence: CASSDLAGASYEQYF. DNA for the CDR3: TGTGCCAGCAGTGACCTAGCGGGGGCCTCCTACGAGCAGTACTTC.

The chain recombines TRBV5-1 with TRBJ2-6, with 9 bases identical to TRBD1. Germline lookup yields CDR1 SGHRS and CDR2 YFSETQ. The CDR3 has 16 residues. V trimming: 2 bases; J trimming: 2 bases; junction bases outside the gene matches: 2. CDR3 nucleotide sequence: TGCGCCAGCAGCTTTACAGGGGGCGCTGGGGCCAACGTCCTGACTTTC. Its protein is CASSFTGGAGANVLTF.

V is TRBV18 and J is TRBJ2-1; D gene unclear. CDR3 length: 12 residues. Per germline, CDR1 KGHSH and CDR2 LQKENI. The ends were cut back, 3 bases at V and 3 bases at J, with 3 bases in the middle. The CDR3 bases are TGTGCCAGCTCACCGCTCTACAATGAGCAGTTCTTC. Its translation is CASSPLYNEQFF.

This rearrangement joins TRBV5-8 to TRBJ2-7; D unresolved. CDR1 is SGHTS, CDR2 YDEGEE, per germline. Trimming removed 2 bases at V and 4 bases at J, with 4 bases between. The CDR3 consists of 11 residues. The DNA for the CDR3 is TGTGCCAGCAGCTTCCAATACGAGCAGTACTTC. This gives the protein CASSFQYEQYF.

This chain connects TRBV30 to TRBJ2-7, with 7 bases matching TRBD2. This CDR3 is 15 amino acids long. Per germline, CDR1 GTSNPN and CDR2 SVGIG (reference sequence). J was trimmed by 0 bases and V by 0 bases; bases with no gene match: 5. CDR3 region: CAWSVRLANSYEQYF. The CDR3 nucleotides read TGTGCCTGGAGTGTAAGACTAGCAAACTCCTACGAGCAGTACTTC.